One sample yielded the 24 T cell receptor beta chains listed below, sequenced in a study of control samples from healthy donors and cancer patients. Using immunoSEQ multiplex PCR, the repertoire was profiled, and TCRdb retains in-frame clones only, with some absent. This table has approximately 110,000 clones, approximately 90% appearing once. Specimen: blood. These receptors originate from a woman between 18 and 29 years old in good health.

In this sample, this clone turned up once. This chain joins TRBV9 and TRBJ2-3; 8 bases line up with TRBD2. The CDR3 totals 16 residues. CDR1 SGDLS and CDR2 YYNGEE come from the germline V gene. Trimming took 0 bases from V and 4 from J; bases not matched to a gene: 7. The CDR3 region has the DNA TGTGCCAGCAGCGTAGGTTTGGGGACTAGAGCAGATACGCAGTATTTT. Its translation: CASSVGLGTRADTQYF.

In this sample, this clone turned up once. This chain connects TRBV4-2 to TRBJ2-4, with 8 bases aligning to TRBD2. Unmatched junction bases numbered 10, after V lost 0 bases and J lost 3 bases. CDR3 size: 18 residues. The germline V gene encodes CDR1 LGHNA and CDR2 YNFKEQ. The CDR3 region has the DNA TGTGCCAGCAGCCAAGATCACAGCGGGAGCTTCGGCAAAAACATTCAGTACTTC. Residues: CASSQDHSGSFGKNIQYF.

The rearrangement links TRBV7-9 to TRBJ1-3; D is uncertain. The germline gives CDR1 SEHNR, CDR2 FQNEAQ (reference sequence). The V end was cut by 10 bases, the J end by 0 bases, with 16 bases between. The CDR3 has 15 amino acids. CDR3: CATVEAVLSGNTIYF. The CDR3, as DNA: TGTGCCACCGTCGAAGCGGTCCTCTCTGGAAACACCATATATTTT. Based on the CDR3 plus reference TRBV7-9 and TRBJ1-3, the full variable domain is DTGVSQNPRHKITKRGQNVTFRCDPISEHNRLYWYRQTLGQGPEFLTYFQNEAQLEKSRLLSDRFSAERPKGSFSTLEIQRTEQGDSAMYLCATVEAVLSGNTIYFGEGSWLTVV.

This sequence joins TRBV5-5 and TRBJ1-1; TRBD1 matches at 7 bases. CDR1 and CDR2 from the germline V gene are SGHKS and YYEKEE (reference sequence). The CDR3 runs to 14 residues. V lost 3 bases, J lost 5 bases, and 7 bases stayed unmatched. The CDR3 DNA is TGTGCCAGCAGCTCGGGACAGCCGCCTACTGAAGCTTTCTTT. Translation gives CASSSGQPPTEAFF.

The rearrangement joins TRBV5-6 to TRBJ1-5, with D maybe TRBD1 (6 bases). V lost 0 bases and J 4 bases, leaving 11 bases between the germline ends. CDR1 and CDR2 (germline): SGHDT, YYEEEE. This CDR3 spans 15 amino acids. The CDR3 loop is CASSLGQGPNQPQHF. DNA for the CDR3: TGTGCCAGCAGCTTGGGGCAGGGGCCTAATCAGCCCCAGCATTTT.

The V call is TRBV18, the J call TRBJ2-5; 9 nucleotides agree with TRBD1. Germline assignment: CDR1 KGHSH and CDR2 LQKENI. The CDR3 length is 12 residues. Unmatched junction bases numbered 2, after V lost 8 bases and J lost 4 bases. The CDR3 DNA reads TGTGCCAGCACGGACAGGGGAGAGACCCAGTACTTC. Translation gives CASTDRGETQYF. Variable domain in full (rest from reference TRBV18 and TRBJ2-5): NAGVMQNPRHLVRRRGQEARLRCSPMKGHSHVYWYRQLPEEGLKFMVYLQKENIIDESGMPKERFSAEFPKEGPSILRIQQVVRGDSAAYFCASTDRGETQYFGPGTRLLVL.

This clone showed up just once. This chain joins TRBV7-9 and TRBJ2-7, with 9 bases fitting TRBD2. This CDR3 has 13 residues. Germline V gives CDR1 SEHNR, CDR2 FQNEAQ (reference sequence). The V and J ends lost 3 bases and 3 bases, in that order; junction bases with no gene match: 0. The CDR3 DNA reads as TGTGCCAGCAGCTTGCGGGAGGGCTACGAGCAGTACTTC. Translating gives CASSLREGYEQYF.

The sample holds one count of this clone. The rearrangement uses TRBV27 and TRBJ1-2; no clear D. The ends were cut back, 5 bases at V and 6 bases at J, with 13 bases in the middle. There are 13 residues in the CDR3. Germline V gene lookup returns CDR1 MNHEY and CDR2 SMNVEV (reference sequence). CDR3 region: CASSPSPIDGYTF. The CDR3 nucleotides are TGTGCCAGCAGTCCCTCCCCCATAGATGGCTACACCTTC.

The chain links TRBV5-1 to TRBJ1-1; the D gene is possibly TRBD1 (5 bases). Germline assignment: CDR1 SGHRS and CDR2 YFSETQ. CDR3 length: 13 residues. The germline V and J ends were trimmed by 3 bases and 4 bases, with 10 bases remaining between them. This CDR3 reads CASSSGQSTEAFF. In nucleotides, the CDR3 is TGCGCCAGCAGCTCCGGACAATCCACTGAAGCTTTCTTT.

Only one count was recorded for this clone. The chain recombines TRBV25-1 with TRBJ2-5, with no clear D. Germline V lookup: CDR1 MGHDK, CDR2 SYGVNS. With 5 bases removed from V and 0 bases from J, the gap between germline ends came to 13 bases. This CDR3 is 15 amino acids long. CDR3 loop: CASSFWTQDQETQYF. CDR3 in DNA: TGTGCCAGCAGTTTTTGGACGCAGGACCAAGAGACCCAGTACTTC.

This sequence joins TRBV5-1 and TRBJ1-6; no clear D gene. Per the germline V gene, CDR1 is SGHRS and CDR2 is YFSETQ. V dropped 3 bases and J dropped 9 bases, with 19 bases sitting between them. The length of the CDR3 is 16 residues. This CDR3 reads CASSSESPDARSPLHF. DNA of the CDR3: TGCGCCAGCAGCTCCGAATCCCCGGACGCCCGTTCACCCCTCCACTTT.

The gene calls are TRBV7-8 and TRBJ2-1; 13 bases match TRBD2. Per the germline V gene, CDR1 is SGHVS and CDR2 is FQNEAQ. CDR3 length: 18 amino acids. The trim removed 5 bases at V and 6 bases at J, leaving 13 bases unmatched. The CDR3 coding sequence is TGTGCCAGCAGCGCCTACCCCGGGACTAGCGGGGCGCGCAATGAGCAGTTCTTC. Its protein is CASSAYPGTSGARNEQFF. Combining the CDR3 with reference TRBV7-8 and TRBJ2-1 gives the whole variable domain GAGVSQSPRYKVAKRGQDVALRCDPISGHVSLFWYQQALGQGPEFLTYFQNEAQLDKSGLPSDRFFAERPEGSVSTLKIQRTQQEDSAVYLCASSAYPGTSGARNEQFFGPGTRLTVL.

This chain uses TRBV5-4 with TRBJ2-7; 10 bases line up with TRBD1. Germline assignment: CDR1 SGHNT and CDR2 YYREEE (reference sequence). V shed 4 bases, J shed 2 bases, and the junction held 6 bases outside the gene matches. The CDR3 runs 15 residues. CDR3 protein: CASSVGQGGTYEQYF. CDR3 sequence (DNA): TGTGCCAGCAGCGTCGGACAGGGGGGTACCTACGAGCAGTACTTC.

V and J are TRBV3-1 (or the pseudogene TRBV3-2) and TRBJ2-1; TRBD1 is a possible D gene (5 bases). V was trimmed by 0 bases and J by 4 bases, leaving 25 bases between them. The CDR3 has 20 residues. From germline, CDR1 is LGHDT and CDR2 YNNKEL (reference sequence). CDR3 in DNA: TGTGCCAGCAGCCAAGAGGGGCAGGTCCGTATATCCGCAATATACAATGAGCAGTTCTTC. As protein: CASSQEGQVRISAIYNEQFF.

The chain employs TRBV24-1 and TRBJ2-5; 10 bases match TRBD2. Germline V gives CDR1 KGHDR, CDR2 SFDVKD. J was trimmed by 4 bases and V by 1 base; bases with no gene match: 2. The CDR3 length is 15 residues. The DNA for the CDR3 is TGTGCCACCAGTGATTTAGCGGGGGGGCGAGAGACCCAGTACTTC. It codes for CATSDLAGGRETQYF.

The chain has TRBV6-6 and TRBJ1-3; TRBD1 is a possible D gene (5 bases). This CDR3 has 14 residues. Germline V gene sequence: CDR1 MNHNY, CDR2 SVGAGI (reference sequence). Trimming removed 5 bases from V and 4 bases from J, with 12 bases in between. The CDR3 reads CASSPGASGNTIYF. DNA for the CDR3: TGTGCCAGCAGTCCCGGGGCGTCGGGAAACACCATATATTTT.

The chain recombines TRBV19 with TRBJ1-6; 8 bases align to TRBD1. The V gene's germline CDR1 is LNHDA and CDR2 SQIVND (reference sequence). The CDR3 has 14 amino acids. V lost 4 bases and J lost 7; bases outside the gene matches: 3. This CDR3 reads CASSTDRGNSPLHF. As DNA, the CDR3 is TGTGCCAGTAGTACTGACAGGGGAAATTCACCCCTCCACTTT.

CDR3 region: CASSQRTGGNTGELFF. The CDR3 coding sequence is TGTGCCAGCAGCCAAAGGACAGGGGGGAACACCGGGGAGCTGTTTTTT. The J gene is TRBJ2-2, the V gene TRBV4-2, with TRBD1 identical over 10 bases. The germline CDR1 and CDR2 sequences are LGHNA and YNFKEQ. CDR3 length: 16 residues. Unmatched junction bases numbered 1, after V lost 2 bases and J lost 1 base.

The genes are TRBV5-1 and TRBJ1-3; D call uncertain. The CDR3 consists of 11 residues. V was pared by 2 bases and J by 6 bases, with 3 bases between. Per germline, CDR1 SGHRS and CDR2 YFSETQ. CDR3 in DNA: TGCGCCAGCAGCTTTGAAAACACCATATATTTT. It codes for CASSFENTIYF.

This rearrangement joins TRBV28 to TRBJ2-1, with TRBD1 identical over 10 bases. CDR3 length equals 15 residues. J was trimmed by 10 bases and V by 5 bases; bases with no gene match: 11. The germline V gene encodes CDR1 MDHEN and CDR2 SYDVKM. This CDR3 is CASSPRGQGRREQFF. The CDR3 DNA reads TGTGCCAGCAGTCCCCGGGGACAGGGGAGGAGGGAGCAGTTCTTC. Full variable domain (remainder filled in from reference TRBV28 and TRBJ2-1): DVKVTQSSRYLVKRTGEKVFLECVQDMDHENMFWYRQDPGLGLRLIYFSYDVKMKEKGDIPEGYSVSREKKERFSLILESASTNQTSMYLCASSPRGQGRREQFFGPGTRLTVL.

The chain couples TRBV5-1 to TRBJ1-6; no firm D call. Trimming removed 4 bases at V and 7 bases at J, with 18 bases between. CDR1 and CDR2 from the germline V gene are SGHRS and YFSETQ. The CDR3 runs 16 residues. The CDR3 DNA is TGCGCCAGCAGCCAAGGGATTTTTTCTTCAAATTCACCCCTCCACTTT. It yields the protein CASSQGIFSSNSPLHF. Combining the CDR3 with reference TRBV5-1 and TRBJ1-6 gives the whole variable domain KAGVTQTPRYLIKTRGQQVTLSCSPISGHRSVSWYQQTPGQGLQFLFEYFSETQRNKGNFPGRFSGRQFSNSRSEMNVSTLELGDSALYLCASSQGIFSSNSPLHFGNGTRLTVT.

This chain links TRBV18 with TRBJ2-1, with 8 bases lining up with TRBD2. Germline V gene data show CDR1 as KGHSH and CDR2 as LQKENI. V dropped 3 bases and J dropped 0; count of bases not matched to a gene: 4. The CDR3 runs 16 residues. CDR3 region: CASSPITSGSYNEQFF. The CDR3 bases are TGTGCCAGCTCACCCATAACTAGCGGCTCCTACAATGAGCAGTTCTTC.

The CDR3 nucleotides read TGTGCCACCAGCAGAGATGGGAGCGGGACGGAGACCCAGTACTTC. Protein: CATSRDGSGTETQYF. The V call is TRBV15, the J call TRBJ2-5; 7 positions match TRBD2. Germline loops: CDR1 LNHNV, CDR2 YYDKDF (reference sequence). V shed 0 bases and J 5 bases; nucleotides not matched to a gene: 6. This CDR3 has 15 amino acids.

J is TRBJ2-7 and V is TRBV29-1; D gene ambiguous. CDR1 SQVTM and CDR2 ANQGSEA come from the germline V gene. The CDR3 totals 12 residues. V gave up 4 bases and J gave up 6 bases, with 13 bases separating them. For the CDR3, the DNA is TGCAGCGTTGTGGCTAGTAACGGCGAGCAGTACTTC. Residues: CSVVASNGEQYF.